The rows below give T cell receptor beta chains drawn from one sample of a study of vaccination and CD4 T cells after COVID-19. TCRdb passed the PCR reads through MiXCR, listing each CDR3 protein once. The sample contains roughly 11,000 distinct CDR3 sequences, roughly three quarters of which appear only once. Their antigens remain unidentified. Sequenced input: CD4+ T cells from blood, cultured in vitro. The receptor set was obtained from a human donor who had recovered from COVID-19. CDR3s include the opening cysteine and the closing phenylalanine or tryptophan. The D gene is left open where the match is weak. Clone size is shown for a subset of rows, as once, few, many or a class of expanded clone.

>TRBV6-1|TRBJ1-3|.|.
CASSEVQGSGNTIYF
TGTGCCAGCAGTGAAGTTCAGGGGTCTGGAAACACCATATATTTT
>TRBV24-1|TRBJ2-7|.|.
CATSDDTGQGFFGEQYF
TGTGCCACCAGTGACGATACAGGGCAAGGGTTCTTCGGTGAGCAGTACTTC
>TRBV11-2|TRBJ2-7|TRBD1|.
CASSLGQGFTYEQYF
TGTGCCAGCAGCCTCGGACAGGGATTTACCTACGAGCAGTACTTC
>TRBV19|TRBJ2-6|.|.
CASTPNARTGANVLTF
TGTGCCAGTACCCCCAATGCTCGGACTGGGGCCAACGTCCTGACTTTC
>TRBV24-1|TRBJ1-3|TRBD1|.
CATSDPGTAGNTIYF
TGTGCCACCAGTGACCCCGGGACAGCTGGAAACACCATATATTTT
>TRBV4-2|TRBJ1-6|.|.
CASSQAQTGNSPLHF
TGTGCCAGCAGCCAGGCTCAGACAGGAAATTCACCCCTCCACTTT
>TRBV12-3/TRBV12-4|TRBJ2-3|.|.
CASSPGTDYTDTQYF
TGTGCCAGCAGTCCCGGGACGGACTACACAGATACGCAGTATTTT
>TRBV20-1|TRBJ1-1|.|few
CSAGAEGGNTEAFF
TGCAGTGCGGGAGCCGAGGGAGGGAACACTGAAGCTTTCTTT
>TRBV10-2|TRBJ1-2|.|once
CASSAQGYGYTF
TGCGCCAGCAGTGCCCAGGGCTATGGCTACACCTTC
>TRBV19|TRBJ1-5|TRBD1|.
CASSIEGQAFQPQHF
TGTGCCAGTAGTATAGAGGGACAGGCCTTCCAGCCCCAGCATTTT
>TRBV7-2|TRBJ1-1|TRBD1|.
CASSLLGQGTEAFF
TGTGCCAGCAGCTTATTAGGACAGGGCACTGAAGCTTTCTTT
>TRBV27|TRBJ1-5|.|.
CASSLKASPYYQPQHF
TGTGCCAGCAGTTTAAAGGCCAGCCCATACTATCAGCCCCAGCATTTT
>TRBV5-1|TRBJ2-7|.|.
CASSRIGTGSSYEQYF
TGCGCCAGCAGCCGAATAGGAACAGGGAGCTCCTACGAGCAGTACTTC
>TRBV7-2|TRBJ1-1|.|.
CASSLGRGNAFF
TGTGCCAGCAGCTTAGGGCGGGGAAACGCTTTCTTT
>TRBV7-9|TRBJ2-3|.|.
CASSLGTDTQYF
TGTGCCAGCAGCTTAGGGACAGATACGCAGTATTTT
>TRBV6-1|TRBJ2-5|TRBD2|.
CASTPGGPQYF
TGTGCCAGCACCCCGGGGGGACCCCAGTACTTC
>TRBV6-2/TRBV6-3|TRBJ2-3|.|.
CASSTRVGTDTQYF
TGTGCCAGCAGTACGCGGGTGGGCACAGATACGCAGTATTTT
>TRBV6-1|TRBJ2-1|.|.
CASSDRSYNEQFF
TGTGCCAGCAGTGACAGATCCTACAATGAGCAGTTCTTC
>TRBV27|TRBJ1-3|.|.
CASSLMGAAGNTIYF
TGTGCCAGCAGTTTAATGGGGGCAGCTGGAAACACCATATATTTT
>TRBV7-9|TRBJ2-2|.|once
CASSFLRVSTGELFF
TGTGCCAGCAGCTTTCTCAGGGTGTCCACCGGGGAGCTGTTTTTT
>TRBV7-9|TRBJ1-1|TRBD1|.
CASSLGGQLNEAFF
TGTGCCAGCAGCTTAGGGGGACAGCTAAACGAAGCTTTCTTT
>TRBV3-1|TRBJ1-6|TRBD1|.
CASSHLTGTGDSPLHF
TGTGCCAGCAGCCACCTCACTGGGACAGGGGATTCACCCCTCCACTTT
>TRBV12-3/TRBV12-4|TRBJ1-5|.|medium-sized
CASSLYNQPQHF
TGTGCCAGCAGTCTCTACAATCAGCCCCAGCATTTT
>TRBV6-1|TRBJ1-5|.|few
CASRKHGSGSNQPQHF
TGTGCCAGCAGAAAACACGGGTCAGGGAGCAATCAGCCCCAGCATTTT
>TRBV6-5|TRBJ2-2|.|.
CASSLSHGELFF
TGTGCCAGCAGTTTAAGTCATGGGGAGCTGTTTTTT